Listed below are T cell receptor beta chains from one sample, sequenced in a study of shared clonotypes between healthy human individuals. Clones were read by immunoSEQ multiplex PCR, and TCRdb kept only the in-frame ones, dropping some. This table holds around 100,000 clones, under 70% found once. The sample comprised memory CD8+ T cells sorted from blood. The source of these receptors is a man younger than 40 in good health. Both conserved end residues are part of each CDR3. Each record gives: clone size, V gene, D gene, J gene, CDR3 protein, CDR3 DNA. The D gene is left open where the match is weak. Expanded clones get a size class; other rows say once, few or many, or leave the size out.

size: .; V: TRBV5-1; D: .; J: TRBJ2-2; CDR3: CASSPIGTPTNTGELFF; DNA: TGCGCCAGCAGCCCTATAGGGACACCGACGAACACCGGGGAGCTGTTTTTT
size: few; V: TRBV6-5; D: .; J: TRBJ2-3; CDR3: CASSYSMETDTQYF; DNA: TGTGCCAGCAGTTACTCTATGGAAACAGATACGCAGTATTTT
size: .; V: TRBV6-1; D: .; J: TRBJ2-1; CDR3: CASSGTVETSLRYNEQFF; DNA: TGTGCCAGCAGTGGGACAGTCGAAACTAGCCTCCGTTACAATGAGCAGTTCTTC
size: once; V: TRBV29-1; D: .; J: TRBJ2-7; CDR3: CSVEEGRGEQYF; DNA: TGCAGCGTTGAGGAGGGACGGGGAGAGCAGTACTTC
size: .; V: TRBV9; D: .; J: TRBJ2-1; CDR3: CASSAGQTNEQFF; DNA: TGTGCCAGCAGCGCGGGACAAACCAATGAGCAGTTCTTC
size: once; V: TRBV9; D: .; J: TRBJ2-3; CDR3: CASSPRGPSTDTQYF; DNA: TGTGCCAGCAGCCCCCGGGGTCCGAGCACAGATACGCAGTATTTT
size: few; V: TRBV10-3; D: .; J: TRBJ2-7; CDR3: CAISSATYEQYF; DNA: TGTGCCATCAGTTCCGCAACCTACGAGCAGTACTTC
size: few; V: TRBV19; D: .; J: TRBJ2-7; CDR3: CASSTFYEQYF; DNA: TGTGCCAGTAGTACCTTCTACGAGCAGTACTTC
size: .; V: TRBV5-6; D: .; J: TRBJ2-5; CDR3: CASSLGQQETQYF; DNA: TGTGCCAGCAGCTTGGGACAGCAAGAGACCCAGTACTTC
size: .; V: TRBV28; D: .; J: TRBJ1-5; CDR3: CASSFQQGPQHF; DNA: TGTGCCAGCAGTTTCCAACAGGGACCCCAGCATTTT
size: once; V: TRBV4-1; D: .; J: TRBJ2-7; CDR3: CASSQRTGEGLGEQYF; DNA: TGCGCCAGCAGCCAGCGAACAGGGGAGGGTTTGGGAGAGCAGTACTTC
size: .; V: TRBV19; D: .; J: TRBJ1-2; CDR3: CASSVVGANWVGYTF; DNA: TGTGCCAGTAGTGTCGTGGGGGCGAATTGGGTTGGCTACACCTTC
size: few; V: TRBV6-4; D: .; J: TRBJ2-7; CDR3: CASSAGWVIYEQYF; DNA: TGTGCCAGCAGTGCAGGGTGGGTAATTTACGAGCAGTACTTC
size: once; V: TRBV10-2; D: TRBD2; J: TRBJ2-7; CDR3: CASSLVETSGSNEQYF; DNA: TGCGCCAGCAGTTTGGTGGAGACTAGCGGGAGTAACGAGCAGTACTTC
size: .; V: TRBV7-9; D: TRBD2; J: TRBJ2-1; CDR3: CASSLPGGVEQFF; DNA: TGTGCCAGCAGCTTACCCGGGGGGGTTGAGCAGTTCTTC
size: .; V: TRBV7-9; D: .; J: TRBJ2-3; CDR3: CASTLASTDTQYF; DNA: TGTGCCAGCACGTTAGCTAGCACAGATACGCAGTATTTT
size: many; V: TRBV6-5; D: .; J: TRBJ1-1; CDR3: CASSYGLGNTEAFF; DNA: TGTGCCAGCAGTTACGGCCTTGGGAACACTGAAGCTTTCTTT
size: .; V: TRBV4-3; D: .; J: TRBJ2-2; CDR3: CASSQDQTTGELFF; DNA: TGCGCCAGCAGCCAAGATCAAACCACCGGGGAGCTGTTTTTT
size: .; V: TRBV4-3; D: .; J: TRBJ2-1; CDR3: CASSQDQEKVYNEQFF; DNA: TGCGCCAGCAGCCAAGATCAAGAGAAGGTTTACAATGAGCAGTTCTTC
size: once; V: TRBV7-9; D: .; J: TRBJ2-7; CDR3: CATTQWPAETYEQYF; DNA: TGTGCCACCACCCAGTGGCCAGCGGAGACCTACGAGCAGTACTTC
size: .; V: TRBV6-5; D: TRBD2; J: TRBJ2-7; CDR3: CASSHGTTYEQYF; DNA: TGTGCCAGCAGTCACGGGACTACCTACGAGCAGTACTTC